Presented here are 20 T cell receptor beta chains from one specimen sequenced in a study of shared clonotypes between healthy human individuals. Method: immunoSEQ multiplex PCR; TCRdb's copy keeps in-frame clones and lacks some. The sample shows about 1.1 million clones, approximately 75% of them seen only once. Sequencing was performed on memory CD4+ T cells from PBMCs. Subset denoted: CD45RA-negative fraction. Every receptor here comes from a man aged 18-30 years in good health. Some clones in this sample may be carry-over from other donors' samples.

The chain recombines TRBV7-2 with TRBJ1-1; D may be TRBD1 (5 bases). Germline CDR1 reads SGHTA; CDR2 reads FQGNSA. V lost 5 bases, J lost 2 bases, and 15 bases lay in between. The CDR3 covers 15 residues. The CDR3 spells CASSPTGHYNTEAFF. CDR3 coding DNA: TGTGCCAGCAGCCCAACAGGACACTATAACACTGAAGCTTTCTTT. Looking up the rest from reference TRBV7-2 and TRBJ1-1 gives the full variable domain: GAGVSQSPSNKVTEKGKDVELRCDPISGHTALYWYRQSLGQGLEFLIYFQGNSAPDKSGLPSDRFSAERTGGSVSTLTIQRTQQEDSAVYLCASSPTGHYNTEAFFGQGTRLTVV.

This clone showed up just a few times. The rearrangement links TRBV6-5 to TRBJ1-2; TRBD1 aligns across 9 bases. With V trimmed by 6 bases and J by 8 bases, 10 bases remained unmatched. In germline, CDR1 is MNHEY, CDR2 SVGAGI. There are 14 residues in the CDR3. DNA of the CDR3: TGTGCCAGCAGCCGAACTTACAGGGGGCAGGGCTACACCTTC. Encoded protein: CASSRTYRGQGYTF.

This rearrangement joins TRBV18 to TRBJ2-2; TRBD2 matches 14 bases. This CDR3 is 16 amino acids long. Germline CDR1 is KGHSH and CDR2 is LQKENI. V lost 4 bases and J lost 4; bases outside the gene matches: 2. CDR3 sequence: CASSRGTSGSTGELFF. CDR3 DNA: TGTGCCAGCTCACGGGGGACTAGCGGGAGCACCGGGGAGCTGTTTTTT.

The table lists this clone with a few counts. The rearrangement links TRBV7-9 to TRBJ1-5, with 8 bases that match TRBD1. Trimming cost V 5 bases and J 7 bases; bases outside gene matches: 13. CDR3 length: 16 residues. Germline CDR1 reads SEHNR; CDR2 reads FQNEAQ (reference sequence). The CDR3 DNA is TGTGCCAGCAGCCCTGAAGCAGGGGGCTCGTGGCAGCCCCAGCATTTT. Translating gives CASSPEAGGSWQPQHF.

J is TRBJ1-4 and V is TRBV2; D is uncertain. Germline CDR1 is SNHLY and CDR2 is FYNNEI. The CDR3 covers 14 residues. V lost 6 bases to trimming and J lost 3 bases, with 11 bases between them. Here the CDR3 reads CASSLLGSNEKLFF. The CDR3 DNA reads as TGTGCCAGCAGCCTCCTGGGGTCTAATGAAAAACTGTTTTTT. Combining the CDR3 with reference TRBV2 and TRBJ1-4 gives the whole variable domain EPEVTQTPSHQVTQMGQEVILRCVPISNHLYFYWYRQILGQKVEFLVSFYNNEISEKSEIFDDQFSVERPDGSNFTLKIRSTKLEDSAMYFCASSLLGSNEKLFFGSGTQLSVL.

CDR3 in DNA: TGTGCCAGCAGACACCGGGGACTCTCCTACGAGCAGTACTTC. This sequence encodes CASRHRGLSYEQYF. The V call is TRBV6-5, the J call TRBJ2-7, with D tentatively TRBD2 (6 bases). Germline CDR1 MNHEY, CDR2 SVGAGI. V was trimmed by 6 bases and J by 0 bases, leaving 12 bases between them. The CDR3 totals 14 residues.

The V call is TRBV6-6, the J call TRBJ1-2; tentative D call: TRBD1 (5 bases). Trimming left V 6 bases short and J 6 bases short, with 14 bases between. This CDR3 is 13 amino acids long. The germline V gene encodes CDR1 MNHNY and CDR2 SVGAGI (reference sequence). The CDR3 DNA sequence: TGTGCCAGCAGCCCGGGGGGACTTAATGGCTACACCTTC. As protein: CASSPGGLNGYTF.

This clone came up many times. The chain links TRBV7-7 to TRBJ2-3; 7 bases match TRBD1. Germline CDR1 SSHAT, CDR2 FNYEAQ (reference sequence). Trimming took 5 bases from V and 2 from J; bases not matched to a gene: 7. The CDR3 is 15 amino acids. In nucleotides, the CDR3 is TGTGCCAGCAGCCCCAGACAGGGATTCACAGATACGCAGTATTTT. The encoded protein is CASSPRQGFTDTQYF.

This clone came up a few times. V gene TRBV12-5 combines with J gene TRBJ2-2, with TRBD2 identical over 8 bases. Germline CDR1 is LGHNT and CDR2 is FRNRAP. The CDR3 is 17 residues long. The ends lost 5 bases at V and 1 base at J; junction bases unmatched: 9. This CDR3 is CASGRDGLAWNTGELFF. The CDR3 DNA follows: TGTGCTAGTGGTCGAGATGGACTAGCTTGGAACACCGGGGAGCTGTTTTTT.

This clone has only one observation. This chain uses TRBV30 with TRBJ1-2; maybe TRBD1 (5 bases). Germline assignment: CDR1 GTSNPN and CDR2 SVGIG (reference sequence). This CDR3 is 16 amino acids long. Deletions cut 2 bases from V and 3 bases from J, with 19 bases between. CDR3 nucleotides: TGTGCCTGGAGTCCCCAATGGGGGAAAGAGCACTATGGCTACACCTTC. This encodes CAWSPQWGKEHYGYTF.

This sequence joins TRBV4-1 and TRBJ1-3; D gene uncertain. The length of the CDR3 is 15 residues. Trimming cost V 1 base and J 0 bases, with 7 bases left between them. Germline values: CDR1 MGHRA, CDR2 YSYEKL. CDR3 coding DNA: TGCGCCAGCAGCCAAGTCTTCCTCTCTGGAAACACCATATATTTT. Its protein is CASSQVFLSGNTIYF.

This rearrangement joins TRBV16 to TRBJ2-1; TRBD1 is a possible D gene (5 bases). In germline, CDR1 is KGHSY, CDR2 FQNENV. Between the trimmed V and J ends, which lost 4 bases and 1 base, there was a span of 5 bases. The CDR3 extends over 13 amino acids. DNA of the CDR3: TGTGCCAGCAGCCCAGGGTCCTACAATGAGCAGTTCTTC. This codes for CASSPGSYNEQFF.

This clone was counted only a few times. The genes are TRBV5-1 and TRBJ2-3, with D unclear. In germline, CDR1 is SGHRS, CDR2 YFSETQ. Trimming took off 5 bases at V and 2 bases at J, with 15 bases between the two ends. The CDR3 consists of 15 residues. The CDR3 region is CASSSLGPTTDTQYF. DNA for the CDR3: TGCGCCAGCAGTTCCCTGGGTCCAACCACAGATACGCAGTATTTT.

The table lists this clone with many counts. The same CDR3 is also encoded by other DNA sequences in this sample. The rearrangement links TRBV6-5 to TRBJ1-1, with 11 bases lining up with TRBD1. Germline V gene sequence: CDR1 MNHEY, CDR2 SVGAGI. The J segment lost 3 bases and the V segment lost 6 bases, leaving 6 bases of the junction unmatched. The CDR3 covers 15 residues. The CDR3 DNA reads TGTGCCAGCAGCGGACAGGGGGCAGGCGACACTGAAGCTTTCTTT. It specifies CASSGQGAGDTEAFF.

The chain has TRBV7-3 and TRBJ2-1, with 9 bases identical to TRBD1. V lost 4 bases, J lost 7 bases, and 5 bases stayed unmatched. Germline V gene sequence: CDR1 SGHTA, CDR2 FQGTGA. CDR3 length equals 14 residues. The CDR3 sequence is CASSSGQGWNEQFF. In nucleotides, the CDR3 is TGTGCCAGCAGCTCGGGACAGGGTTGGAATGAGCAGTTCTTC.

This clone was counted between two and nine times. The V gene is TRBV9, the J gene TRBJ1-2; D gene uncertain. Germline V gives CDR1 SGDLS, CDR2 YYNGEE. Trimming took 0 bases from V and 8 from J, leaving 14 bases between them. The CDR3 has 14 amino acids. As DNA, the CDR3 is TGTGCCAGCAGCGTAGGAGGCAGCTCGGGCGGCTACACCTTC. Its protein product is CASSVGGSSGGYTF. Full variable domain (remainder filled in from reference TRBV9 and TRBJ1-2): DSGVTQTPKHLITATGQRVTLRCSPRSGDLSVYWYQQSLDQGLQFLIQYYNGEERAKGNILERFSAQQFPDLHSELNLSSLELGDSALYFCASSVGGSSGGYTFGSGTRLTVV.

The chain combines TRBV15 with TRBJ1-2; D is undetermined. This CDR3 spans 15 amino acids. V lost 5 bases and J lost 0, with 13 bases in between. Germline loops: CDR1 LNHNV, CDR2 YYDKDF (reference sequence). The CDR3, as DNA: TGTGCCACCAGCGCCGGGAGGGCGACTAACTATGGCTACACCTTC. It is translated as CATSAGRATNYGYTF.

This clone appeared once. CDR3 loop: CASSPRYNEQFF. Written as DNA, the CDR3 is TGTGCCAGCAGTCCCCGATACAATGAGCAGTTCTTC. The chain joins TRBV28 to TRBJ2-1; D is unresolved. Germline-derived CDR1 and CDR2 are MDHEN and SYDVKM. The CDR3 has 12 residues. Trimming removed 5 bases from V and 4 bases from J, with 6 bases in between.

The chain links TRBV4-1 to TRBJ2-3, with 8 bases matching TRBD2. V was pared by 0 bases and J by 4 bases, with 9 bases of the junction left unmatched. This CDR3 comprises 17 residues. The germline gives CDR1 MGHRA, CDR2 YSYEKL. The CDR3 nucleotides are TGCGCCAGCAGCCAAGAAGGGGGGGGACTAGGGGCAGATACGCAGTATTTT. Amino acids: CASSQEGGGLGADTQYF.

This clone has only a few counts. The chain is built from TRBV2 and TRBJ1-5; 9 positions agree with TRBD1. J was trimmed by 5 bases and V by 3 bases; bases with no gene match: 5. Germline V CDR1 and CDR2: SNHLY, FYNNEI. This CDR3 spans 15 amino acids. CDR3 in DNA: TGTGCCAGCAGTGAGGACAGGGGTTCTTATCAGCCCCAGCATTTT. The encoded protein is CASSEDRGSYQPQHF. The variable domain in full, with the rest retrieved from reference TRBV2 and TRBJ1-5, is EPEVTQTPSHQVTQMGQEVILRCVPISNHLYFYWYRQILGQKVEFLVSFYNNEISEKSEIFDDQFSVERPDGSNFTLKIRSTKLEDSAMYFCASSEDRGSYQPQHFGDGTRLSIL.